These T cell receptor beta chains were read from a single sample in a study of human T cells and chemical hapten exposure. Each CDR3 protein is one row after TCRdb ran MiXCR on the RACE reads. This sample has 60,000 to 80,000 distinct CDR3 sequences, with about 6% found just once. The sample comprised whole blood. The receptors stem from a female donor in good health. Some clones in this sample may be carry-over from other donors' samples. The CDR3 runs from the conserved cysteine through the conserved F or W. The D gene is left open where the match is weak. Rows may omit the clone size; those that give it use once, few, many or a size class.

.	TRBV7-2	.	TRBJ2-3	TGTGCCAGCGGCTTAAGCGGCTACACAGATACGCAGTATTTT	CASGLSGYTDTQYF
many	TRBV7-2	.	TRBJ2-5	TGTGCCAGCAGTCGAGGGGCTGGTCAAGAGACCCAGTACTTC	CASSRGAGQETQYF
few	TRBV28	.	TRBJ1-5	TGTGCCAGCACCCCAACTGGCACTTTCAATCAGCCCCAGCATTTT	CASTPTGTFNQPQHF
.	TRBV6-1	.	TRBJ2-6	TGTGCCAGCAGACTCACAGGGTTCCCTGGGGCCAACGTCCTGACTTTC	CASRLTGFPGANVLTF
many	TRBV4-3	.	TRBJ1-3	TGCGCCAGCAGCCAAGATTGGGGCGGGTCGGGGTACACCATATATTTT	CASSQDWGGSGYTIYF
few	TRBV6-4	.	TRBJ1-1	TGTGCCAGCAGTAAGGGACCGAACACTGAAGCTTTCTTT	CASSKGPNTEAFF
many	TRBV7-2	.	TRBJ2-5	TGTGCCAGCAGCTTAGGAGAAATGGAGACCCAGTACTTC	CASSLGEMETQYF
.	TRBV27	.	TRBJ1-1	TGTGCCAGCAGTGAACGACAGAACACTGAAGCTTTCTTT	CASSERQNTEAFF
many	TRBV6-2/TRBV6-3	.	TRBJ1-2	TGTGCCAGCAGTTACCTGGACGGACGGAGGGGCTACACCTTC	CASSYLDGRRGYTF
few	TRBV15	.	TRBJ2-3	TGTGCCACCAGCAGAGTAGGCGGGGAGTCAGATACGCAGTATTTT	CATSRVGGESDTQYF
many	TRBV29-1	.	TRBJ2-7	TGCAGCGTTGTAAGAACAGGCGGCGAGGAGCAGTACTTC	CSVVRTGGEEQYF
.	TRBV20-1	TRBD2	TRBJ2-2	TGCGGTATCGTCGGGGCGGGAGGATCCTCGAACACCGGGGAGCTGTTTTTT	CGIVGAGGSSNTGELFF
many	TRBV28	.	TRBJ2-7	TGTGCCAGCAGTCGGGACGTCGAGCAGTACTTC	CASSRDVEQYF
many	TRBV5-4	.	TRBJ2-1	TGTGCCAGCAGCTTCAATGAGCAGTTCTTC	CASSFNEQFF
.	TRBV28	TRBD1	TRBJ1-5	TGTGCCAGCAGTTTAGCGGACAGGGCGAACAATCAGCCCCAGCATTTT	CASSLADRANNQPQHF
many	TRBV7-2	.	TRBJ1-2	TGTGCCAGCAGCCTATTACAGGGAGTCGGCTATGGCTACACCTTC	CASSLLQGVGYGYTF
few	TRBV9	.	TRBJ1-5	TGTGCCAGCAGCGATAGCCCTAGATATCAGCCCCAGCATTTT	CASSDSPRYQPQHF
many	TRBV20-1	TRBD1	TRBJ2-3	TGCAGTGCCCCCAACAGGGGTAGCACAGATACGCAGTATTTT	CSAPNRGSTDTQYF
few	TRBV12-3/TRBV12-4	TRBD2	TRBJ2-2	TGTGCCAGCAGCCCTAGCGGGAGTAACACCGGGGAGCTGTTTTTT	CASSPSGSNTGELFF
many	TRBV28	.	TRBJ2-7	TGTGCCAGCAGTTTTAGAACTTTAAGCTCCTACGAGCAGTACTTC	CASSFRTLSSYEQYF
few	TRBV7-9	.	TRBJ2-6	TGTGCCAGCAGCTTTCCGGGGGCCGGGGCCAACGTCCTGACTTTC	CASSFPGAGANVLTF
.	TRBV4-1	.	TRBJ2-7	TGCGCCAGCAGCCAAGAATCGCAGGTATACGAGCAGTACTTC	CASSQESQVYEQYF
many	TRBV28	.	TRBJ2-5	TGTGCCAGCAGTTTCCCGTGGGATCAAGAGACCCAGTACTTC	CASSFPWDQETQYF
many	TRBV12-3/TRBV12-4	TRBD2	TRBJ2-4	TGTGCCAGCAGTCTGGCAGTTCTCGCGGGAGGATGGAACATTCAGTACTTC	CASSLAVLAGGWNIQYF
.	TRBV6-1	TRBD1	TRBJ1-1	TGTGCCAGCAGTGAAGGGACAGGGGGCACTGAAGCTTTCTTT	CASSEGTGGTEAFF
many	TRBV3-1	.	TRBJ2-1	TGTGCCAGCAGCCATCTTTTGTCGGACGGTGAGCAGTTCTTC	CASSHLLSDGEQFF
many	TRBV28	TRBD1	TRBJ1-2	TGTGCCAGCCGGGACAGCGCCTATGGCTACACCTTC	CASRDSAYGYTF